This T cell receptor beta chain came from a study of shared clonotypes between healthy human individuals. Background on the study: Per-donor plates numbered three CD4 naive, three CD4 memory, two CD8 naive and one CD8 memory.

This clone was seen only a few times. Profiled with immunoSEQ multiplex PCR; TCRdb holds only in-frame clones, not every one. The sample carries around 700,000 clones, about two thirds recorded once. Sequencing was carried out using memory CD4+ T cells sorted from blood. Subset noted: CD45RA-negative fraction. The origin of this receptor is a woman in her twenties or thirties in good health.

The chain's CDR3 is CASSRTALGYTF. The CDR3 region has the DNA TGTGCCAGCAGCCGGACAGCGCTGGGCTACACCTTC. This chain connects TRBV7-9 to TRBJ1-2, with a tentative D call TRBD1 (6 bases). Trimming took off 5 bases at V and 8 bases at J, with 12 bases between the two ends. From germline, CDR1 is SEHNR and CDR2 FQNEAQ (reference sequence). The CDR3 sequence is 12 residues long.